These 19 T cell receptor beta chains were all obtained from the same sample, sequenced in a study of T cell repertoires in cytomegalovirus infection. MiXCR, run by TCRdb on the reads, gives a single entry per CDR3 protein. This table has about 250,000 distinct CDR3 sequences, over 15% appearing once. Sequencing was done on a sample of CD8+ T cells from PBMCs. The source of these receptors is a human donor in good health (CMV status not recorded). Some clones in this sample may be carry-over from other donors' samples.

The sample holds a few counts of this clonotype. CDR3 DNA: TGTGCCAGCAGTTTAGGGACGGGACAAACCTACGAGCAGTACTTC. Amino acids: CASSLGTGQTYEQYF. The chain combines TRBV12-3 or TRBV12-4 with TRBJ2-7, with D possibly TRBD1 on 6 matching bases. V dropped 1 base and J dropped 2 bases, with 12 bases sitting between them. The CDR3 is 15 amino acids.

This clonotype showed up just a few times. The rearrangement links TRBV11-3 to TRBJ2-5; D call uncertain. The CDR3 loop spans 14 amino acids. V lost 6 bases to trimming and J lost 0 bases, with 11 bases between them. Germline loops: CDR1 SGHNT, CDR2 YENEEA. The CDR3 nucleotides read TGTGCCAGCAGTTCGACGGAGTACCAAGAGACCCAGTACTTC. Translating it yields CASSSTEYQETQYF.

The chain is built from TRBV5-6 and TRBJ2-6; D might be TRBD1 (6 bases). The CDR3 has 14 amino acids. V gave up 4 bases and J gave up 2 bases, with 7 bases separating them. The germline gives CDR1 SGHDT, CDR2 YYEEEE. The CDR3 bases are TGTGCCAGCAGCAGGGGGACTGGGGCCAACGTCCTGACTTTC. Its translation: CASSRGTGANVLTF.

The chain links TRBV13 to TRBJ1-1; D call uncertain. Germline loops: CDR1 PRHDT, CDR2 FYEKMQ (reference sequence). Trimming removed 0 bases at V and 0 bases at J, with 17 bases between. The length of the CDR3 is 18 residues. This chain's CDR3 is CASSLGLGLALLNTEAFF. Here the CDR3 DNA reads TGTGCCAGCAGCTTAGGGTTGGGATTGGCCCTTTTGAACACTGAAGCTTTCTTT.

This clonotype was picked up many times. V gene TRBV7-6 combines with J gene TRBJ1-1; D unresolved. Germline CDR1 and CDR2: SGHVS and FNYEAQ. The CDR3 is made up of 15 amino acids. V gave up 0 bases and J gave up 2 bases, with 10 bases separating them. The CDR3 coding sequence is TGTGCCAGCAGCTTAGCGATGGAGCTAAACACTGAAGCTTTCTTT. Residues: CASSLAMELNTEAFF. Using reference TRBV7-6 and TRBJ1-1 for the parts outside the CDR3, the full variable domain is GAGVSQSPRYKVTKRGQDVALRCDPISGHVSLYWYRQALGQGPEFLTYFNYEAQQDKSGLPNDRFSAERPEGSISTLTIQRTEQRDSAMYRCASSLAMELNTEAFFGQGTRLTVV.

The CDR3 loop reads CASDGGGYEQYF. The CDR3 coding sequence is TGTGCCAGCGACGGGGGGGGGTACGAGCAGTACTTC. V is TRBV11-2 and J is TRBJ2-7, with 8 bases lining up with TRBD2. The CDR3 extends over 12 amino acids. V lost 8 bases and J lost 4; bases outside the gene matches: 4. From germline, CDR1 is SGHAT and CDR2 FQNNGV.

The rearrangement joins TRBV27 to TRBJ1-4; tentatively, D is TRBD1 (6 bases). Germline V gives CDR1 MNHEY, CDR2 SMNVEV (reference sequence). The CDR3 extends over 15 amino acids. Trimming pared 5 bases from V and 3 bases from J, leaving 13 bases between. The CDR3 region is CASSTYRVANEKLFF. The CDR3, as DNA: TGTGCCAGCAGTACCTACAGGGTGGCTAATGAAAAACTGTTTTTT.

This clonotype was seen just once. The CDR3 reads CASSQESGGTYNSPLHF. DNA of the CDR3: TGTGCCAGCAGCCAAGAGTCGGGGGGGACATATAATTCACCCCTCCACTTT. The chain has TRBV3-1 and TRBJ1-6, with D possibly matching TRBD1 (6 bases). This CDR3 spans 17 amino acids. Germline V lookup: CDR1 LGHDT, CDR2 YNNKEL (reference sequence). V shed 0 bases and J shed 4 bases, with 13 bases lying between them.

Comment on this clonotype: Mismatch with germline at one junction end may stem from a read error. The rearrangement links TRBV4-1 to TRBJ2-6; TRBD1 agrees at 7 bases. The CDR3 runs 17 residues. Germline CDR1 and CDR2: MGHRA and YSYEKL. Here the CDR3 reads CASSQELRGLGADVLTF. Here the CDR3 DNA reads TGCGCCAGCAGCCAAGAATTGAGGGGGCTTGGGGCCGACGTCCTGACTTTC.

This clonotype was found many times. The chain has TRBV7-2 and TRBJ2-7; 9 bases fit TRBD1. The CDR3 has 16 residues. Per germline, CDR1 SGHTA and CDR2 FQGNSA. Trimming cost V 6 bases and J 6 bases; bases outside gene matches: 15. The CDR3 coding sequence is TGTGCCAGCAGGCCCCCCAGCGGGACAGGGTATGGCGAGCAGTACTTC. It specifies CASRPPSGTGYGEQYF.

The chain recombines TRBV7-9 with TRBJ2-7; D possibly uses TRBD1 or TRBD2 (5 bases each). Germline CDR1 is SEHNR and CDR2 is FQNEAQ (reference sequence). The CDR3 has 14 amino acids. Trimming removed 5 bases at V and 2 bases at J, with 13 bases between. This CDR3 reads CASSPPQGPYEQYF. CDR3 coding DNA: TGTGCCAGCAGCCCCCCTCAGGGACCCTACGAGCAGTACTTC.

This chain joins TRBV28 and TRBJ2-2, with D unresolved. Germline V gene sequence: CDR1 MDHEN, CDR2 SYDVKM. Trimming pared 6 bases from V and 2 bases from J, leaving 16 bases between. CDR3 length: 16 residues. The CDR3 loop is CASSHTEYLNTGELFF. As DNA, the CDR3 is TGTGCCAGCAGCCATACGGAATACCTCAACACCGGGGAGCTGTTTTTT.

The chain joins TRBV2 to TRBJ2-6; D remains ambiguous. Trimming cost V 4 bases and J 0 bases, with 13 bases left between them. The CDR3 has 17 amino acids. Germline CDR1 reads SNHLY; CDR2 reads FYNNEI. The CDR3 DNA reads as TGTGCCAGCAGTGGATGGAGAACGCTCTCTGGGGCCAACGTCCTGACTTTC. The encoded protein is CASSGWRTLSGANVLTF.

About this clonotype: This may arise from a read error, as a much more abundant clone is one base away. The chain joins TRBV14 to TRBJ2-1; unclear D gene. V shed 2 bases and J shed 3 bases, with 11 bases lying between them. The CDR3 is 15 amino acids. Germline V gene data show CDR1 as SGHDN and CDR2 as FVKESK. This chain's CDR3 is CASSQSLTDYNEQFF. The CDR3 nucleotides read TGTGCCAGCAGCCAATCTTTAACGGACTACAATGAGCAGTTCTTC.

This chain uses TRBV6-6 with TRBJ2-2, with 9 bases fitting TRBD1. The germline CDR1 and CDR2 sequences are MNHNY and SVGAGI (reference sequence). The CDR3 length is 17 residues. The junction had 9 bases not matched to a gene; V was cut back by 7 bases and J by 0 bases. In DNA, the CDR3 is TGTGCCAGCACCCGAAGGACAGGGGACCCGAACACCGGGGAGCTGTTTTTT. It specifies CASTRRTGDPNTGELFF.

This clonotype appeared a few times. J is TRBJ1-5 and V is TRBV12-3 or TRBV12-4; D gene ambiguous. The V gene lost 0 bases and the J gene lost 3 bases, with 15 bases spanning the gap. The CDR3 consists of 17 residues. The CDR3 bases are TGTGCCAGCAGTTTAGCGCGCGAGGACCCATTCAATCAGCCCCAGCATTTT. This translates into CASSLAREDPFNQPQHF.

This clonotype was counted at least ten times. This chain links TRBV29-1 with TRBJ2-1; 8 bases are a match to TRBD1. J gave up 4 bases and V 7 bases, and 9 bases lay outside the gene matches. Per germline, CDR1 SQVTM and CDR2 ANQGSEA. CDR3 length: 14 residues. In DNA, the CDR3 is TGCAGCGCTCGGGCAGGGGGCTTATACAATGAGCAGTTCTTC. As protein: CSARAGGLYNEQFF.

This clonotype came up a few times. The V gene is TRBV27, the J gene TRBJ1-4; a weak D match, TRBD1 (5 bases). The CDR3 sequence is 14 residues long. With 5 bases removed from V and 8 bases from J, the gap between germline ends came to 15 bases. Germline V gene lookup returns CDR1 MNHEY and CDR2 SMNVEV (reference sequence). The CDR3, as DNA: TGTGCCAGCAGTCCCGGGGGACTTTGGGAAAAACTGTTTTTT. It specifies CASSPGGLWEKLFF.

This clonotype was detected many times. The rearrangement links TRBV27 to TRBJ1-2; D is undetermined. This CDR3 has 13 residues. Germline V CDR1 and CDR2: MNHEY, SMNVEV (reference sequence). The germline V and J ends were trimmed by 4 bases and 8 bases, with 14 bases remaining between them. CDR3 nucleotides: TGTGCCAGCAGTTCCTACCCGACGAACGGCTACACCTTC. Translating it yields CASSSYPTNGYTF.